These 19 T cell receptor beta chains share one sample of origin, sequenced in a study of cytomegalovirus exposure and HLA in healthy donors. The PCR used 60 Vbeta and 13 Jbeta primers. The protocol was immunoSEQ multiplex PCR, while the TCRdb copy is restricted to in-frame clones and leaves out a portion. Here the sample spans about 120,000 clones, over 70% being singletons. Sequencing was carried out using PBMCs. The origin of the receptors is a woman between 18 and 30 years old in good health and CMV-seronegative.

This chain joins TRBV27 and TRBJ1-5, with 8 bases fitting TRBD1. Trimming took 7 bases from V and 5 from J; bases not matched to a gene: 10. Per the germline V gene, CDR1 is MNHEY and CDR2 is SMNVEV (reference sequence). The CDR3 is made up of 15 amino acids. CDR3 protein: CASTPTGVGDQPQHF. The CDR3 DNA sequence: TGTGCCAGCACCCCGACAGGGGTAGGGGATCAGCCCCAGCATTTT.

The chain's CDR3 is CASSGGQTGLYTF. CDR3 nucleotide sequence: TGTGCCAGCAGTGGAGGACAGACTGGTCTCTACACCTTC. The chain has TRBV2 and TRBJ1-2; tentative D call: TRBD1 (6 bases). The CDR3 length is 13 residues. The germline V gene has CDR1 SNHLY and CDR2 FYNNEI. Trimming shortened V by 4 bases and J by 10 bases, and 16 bases separated the two germline ends.

The chain recombines TRBV7-8 with TRBJ2-7; TRBD1 aligns across 9 bases. CDR3 length equals 19 residues. Trimming cost V 6 bases and J 7 bases; bases outside gene matches: 25. The germline gives CDR1 SGHVS, CDR2 FQNEAQ. CDR3 region: CASSLPGQGSYYYRREQYF. The CDR3 nucleotides are TGTGCCAGCAGTTTGCCGGGACAGGGCTCCTACTACTACCGGAGGGAGCAGTACTTC.

The count of this clone is one. J is TRBJ2-1 and V is TRBV30; TRBD2 matches at 13 bases. The CDR3 consists of 17 residues. With 5 bases clipped from V and 0 bases from J, the junction kept 7 bases outside the gene matches. Germline V gives CDR1 GTSNPN, CDR2 SVGIG (reference sequence). The CDR3 DNA sequence: TGTGCCTGGGGAGGACTAGCGGGGGAGAGCTCCTACAATGAGCAGTTCTTC. It yields the protein CAWGGLAGESSYNEQFF.

The table lists this clone with a few counts. This chain joins TRBV27 and TRBJ2-3, with a tentative D call TRBD2 (5 bases). Trimming left V 3 bases short and J 1 base short, with 8 bases between. Germline values: CDR1 MNHEY, CDR2 SMNVEV (reference sequence). This CDR3 comprises 14 residues. The CDR3 nucleotides are TGTGCCAGCAGTTTGGAGGTTGGCACAGATACGCAGTATTTT. Translation gives CASSLEVGTDTQYF.

The J gene is TRBJ2-7, the V gene TRBV15; tentative D call: TRBD1 (6 bases). This CDR3 is built from 16 residues. Per the germline V gene, CDR1 is LNHNV and CDR2 is YYDKDF (reference sequence). V was cut by 3 bases and J by 1 base, with 16 bases left in between. Here the CDR3 reads CATSRPSGVKSYEQYF. In nucleotides, the CDR3 is TGTGCCACCAGCAGGCCGTCAGGGGTAAAATCCTACGAGCAGTACTTC.

The V gene is TRBV4-2, the J gene TRBJ2-3; a possible D gene is TRBD1 (6 bases). Germline V CDR1 and CDR2: LGHNA, YNFKEQ. V lost 0 bases and J 3 bases, leaving 13 bases between the germline ends. This CDR3 spans 16 amino acids. CDR3 amino acids: CASSQDNRVRTDTQYF. The CDR3 region has the DNA TGTGCCAGCAGCCAAGATAACAGGGTGCGGACAGATACGCAGTATTTT.

V usage is TRBV27 and J usage is TRBJ2-7; 7 nucleotides agree with TRBD2. CDR3 size: 15 residues. Germline V lookup: CDR1 MNHEY, CDR2 SMNVEV (reference sequence). J was trimmed by 1 base and V by 7 bases; bases with no gene match: 10. Here the CDR3 reads CASTPLGGGSYEQYF. CDR3 nucleotide sequence: TGTGCCAGCACCCCGTTGGGGGGGGGATCCTACGAGCAGTACTTC.

The chain carries TRBV4-1 and TRBJ2-3; TRBD1 aligns across 7 bases. Germline-derived CDR1 and CDR2 are MGHRA and YSYEKL. Germline trimming cut 4 bases from V and 1 base from J; bases unmatched to any gene: 11. The CDR3 has 17 amino acids. The CDR3 DNA follows: TGCGCCAGCAGCCTTGTACAGGGGAACGAAGGCACAGATACGCAGTATTTT. It specifies CASSLVQGNEGTDTQYF.

This clone was counted a single time. The rearrangement uses TRBV6-5 and TRBJ1-1, with a tentative D call TRBD1 (5 bases). Germline V gene lookup returns CDR1 MNHEY and CDR2 SVGAGI. The CDR3 runs 12 residues. The ends were cut back, 3 bases at V and 11 bases at J, with 13 bases in the middle. CDR3 in amino acids: CASSYAGEGAFF. The CDR3, as DNA: TGTGCCAGCAGTTATGCGGGGGAGGGTGCTTTCTTT.

The V gene is TRBV7-2, the J gene TRBJ1-1; D gene unclear. The CDR3 is 14 residues long. Germline V CDR1 and CDR2: SGHTA, FQGNSA. V dropped 5 bases and J dropped 0 bases, with 10 bases sitting between them. The CDR3 sequence: CASSPEYMNTEAFF. Here the CDR3 DNA reads TGTGCCAGCAGCCCAGAATACATGAACACTGAAGCTTTCTTT.

CDR3 region: CASSHIEVATTEAFF. The CDR3 bases are TGTGCCAGCAGCCATATAGAGGTGGCGACCACTGAAGCTTTCTTT. The rearrangement uses TRBV14 and TRBJ1-1; no clear D. The germline V gene encodes CDR1 SGHDN and CDR2 FVKESK. The CDR3 is made up of 15 amino acids. V lost 3 bases, J lost 4 bases, and 15 bases lay in between. The full variable domain, rest sourced from reference TRBV14 and TRBJ1-1, is EAGVTQFPSHSVIEKGQTVTLRCDPISGHDNLYWYRRVMGKEIKFLLHFVKESKQDESGMPNNRFLAERTGGTYSTLKVQPAELEDSGVYFCASSHIEVATTEAFFGQGTRLTVV.

This clone occurred a few times. The genes are TRBV7-6 and TRBJ1-4, with 8 nucleotides matching TRBD1. The CDR3 extends over 15 amino acids. The V gene's germline CDR1 is SGHVS and CDR2 FNYEAQ. V was pared by 5 bases and J by 8 bases, with 10 bases of the junction left unmatched. CDR3 nucleotide sequence: TGTGCCAGCAGCCGGACTTGGACAGGGAACGAAAAACTGTTTTTT. Translating it yields CASSRTWTGNEKLFF. The full variable domain, completed using reference TRBV7-6 and TRBJ1-4, is GAGVSQSPRYKVTKRGQDVALRCDPISGHVSLYWYRQALGQGPEFLTYFNYEAQQDKSGLPNDRFSAERPEGSISTLTIQRTEQRDSAMYRCASSRTWTGNEKLFFGSGTQLSVL.

This sequence joins TRBV5-4 and TRBJ2-5; 9 bases line up with TRBD2. V shed 4 bases, J shed 5 bases, and the junction held 9 bases outside the gene matches. Germline V lookup: CDR1 SGHNT, CDR2 YYREEE (reference sequence). The CDR3 contains 15 residues. The CDR3: CASSLPGAGGETQYF. CDR3 sequence (DNA): TGTGCCAGCAGCCTACCGGGCGCGGGGGGGGAGACCCAGTACTTC.

The count of this clone is one. The junction does not match germline at one end; this may be a read error. Distinct nucleotide sequences in the sample also encode this CDR3. The rearrangement uses TRBV4-2 and TRBJ2-7, with 7 bases identical to TRBD2. The germline CDR1 and CDR2 sequences are LGHNA and YNFKEQ. CDR3 size: 15 residues. CDR3 residues: CASSPTGGSSYEQYF. The DNA of the CDR3 is TGTGCCAGCAGCCCGACCGGGGGGAGCTCCTATGAGCAGTACTTC.

This clone has only a few counts. V gene TRBV2 combines with J gene TRBJ1-1; 8 bases are shared with TRBD1. CDR3 length: 13 residues. CDR1 SNHLY and CDR2 FYNNEI come from the germline V gene. The V and J ends lost 6 bases and 4 bases, in that order; junction bases with no gene match: 4. CDR3 sequence: CASRGQVITEAFF. The CDR3 nucleotides are TGTGCCAGCAGGGGACAGGTCATCACTGAAGCTTTCTTT.

The CDR3 region has the DNA TGTGCCAGCAGTTCCGCGGGACAGGGGGCTGGCGAGCAGTACTTC. Translated, it gives CASSSAGQGAGEQYF. The V call is TRBV28, the J call TRBJ2-7, with 12 positions matching TRBD1. Per the germline V gene, CDR1 is MDHEN and CDR2 is SYDVKM. The CDR3 loop spans 15 amino acids. J was trimmed by 6 bases and V by 4 bases; bases with no gene match: 7.

The chain is built from TRBV5-1 and TRBJ1-4; perhaps TRBD1 as D (6 bases). This CDR3 has 17 amino acids. Trimming left V 4 bases short and J 8 bases short, with 24 bases between. Per the germline V gene, CDR1 is SGHRS and CDR2 is YFSETQ. The CDR3 region has the DNA TGCGCCAGCAGCGGGACGCCAGGGGCAGGGAGTAGGGAAAAACTGTTTTTT. This translates into CASSGTPGAGSREKLFF.

This chain uses TRBV4-1 with TRBJ2-7; TRBD2 aligns across 10 bases. Germline trimming cut 4 bases from V and 4 bases from J; bases unmatched to any gene: 10. The CDR3 length is 16 residues. Germline V CDR1 and CDR2: MGHRA, YSYEKL. This CDR3 reads CASSPYRASGGYEQYF. In DNA form, the CDR3 reads TGCGCCAGCAGCCCATACAGGGCTAGCGGGGGATACGAGCAGTACTTC.